What follows describes a single TCR beta chain. In the PCR, 60 Vbeta and 13 Jbeta primers were used. Sequencing used immunoSEQ multiplex PCR; TCRdb keeps in-frame clones, though not all of them. The profile shows about 210,000 clones, around 86% of them singletons. V was shortened by 5 bases and J by 4 bases, with 15 bases between the two germline ends. The germline CDR1 and CDR2 sequences are SGHTA and FQGNSA. The CDR3 runs 15 residues. The data derive from a study of cytomegalovirus exposure and HLA in healthy donors. The clonotype comes from a woman aged 50 to 65 in good health and CMV-seropositive. The chain is built from TRBV7-2 and TRBJ2-1; TRBD1 might be the D (5 bases). Sequencing input: PBMCs. In nucleotides, the CDR3 is TGTGCCAGCAGCCATTCTCAGGGTACATACAATGAGCAGTTCTTC. Translation: CASSHSQGTYNEQFF. Combining the CDR3 with reference TRBV7-2 and TRBJ2-1 gives the whole variable domain GAGVSQSPSNKVTEKGKDVELRCDPISGHTALYWYRQSLGQGLEFLIYFQGNSAPDKSGLPSDRFSAERTGGSVSTLTIQRTQQEDSAVYLCASSHSQGTYNEQFFGPGTRLTVL.